These 4 T cell receptor delta chains share one sample of origin, sequenced in a study of γδ T cells in repeated Plasmodium falciparum infection. Vgamma9/Vdelta2+ and Vdelta2-negative gammadelta T cells were flow-sorted from PBMC for bulk sequencing. TCRdb reanalysed the multiplex PCR reads with CATT. The data hold under 65,000 delta-chain clones, with around 1.8% observed a single time. Sequenced material: gamma-delta T cells from blood. All receptors derive from a pool of human donors (malaria-infected and uninfected, not separated).

This clone appeared a few times. The TCRdb protein, from a much larger clone, departs from this DNA's translation at residue 18, likely by read error; the protein shown derives from the DNA. The rearrangement joins TRDV3 to TRDJ1; 9 bases match TRDD3. Germline CDR1 is TVYSNPD and CDR2 is GDNSRS (reference sequence). The CDR3 spans 22 residues. Here the CDR3 reads CAFRFPYWGTRARSQYTGKLIF. Here the CDR3 DNA reads TGTGCCTTTAGATTCCCGTACTGGGGGACCCGCGCCAGGTCACAATACACCGGTAAACTCATCTTT.

A few counts support this clone. TCRdb assigns this DNA the protein of a much larger clone, which departs from its translation at residue 3; this likely reflects a read error, and the protein shown comes from translating the DNA. V and J are TRDV1 and TRDJ1, with TRDD3 matching over 11 bases. In the absence of a J gene in TCRdb, the DNA was matched to germline to assign it here. Per germline, CDR1 TSWWSYY and CDR2 QGS. The V gene end was trimmed by 11 bases and the J gene end by 0 bases; junction bases not matched to a gene: 26. The CDR3 covers 21 residues. CDR3 nucleotide sequence: TGTGCTTTTGAACGAGTCTGGGGGATACAGGCCCGAGGGGCTTACACCGATAAACTCATCTTT. Translated: CAFERVWGIQARGAYTDKLIF.

For this clone: A read error is the likely source, as a far larger clone sits one nucleotide away. The sample contains more than one DNA sequence encoding this CDR3. The chain links TRDV1 to TRDJ1; 11 bases are shared with TRDD3. Assignment of the J gene here rests on matching the DNA to germline, because TCRdb gives none. There are 23 residues in the CDR3. Germline V gene lookup returns CDR1 TSWWSYY and CDR2 QGS. J lost 8 bases, V lost 4 bases, and 33 bases had no gene match. In nucleotides, the CDR3 is TGTGCTCTTGGGGCCCGAATCCCCCGACTACGTACCCTCTTCTGGGGGATACTCGACAAACTCATCTTT. Encoded protein: CALGARIPRLRTLFWGILDKLIF.

Points on this clone: TCRdb lists the protein of a much larger clone for this DNA, which differs at residue 12, so this is likely a read error; the protein given here is translated from the DNA itself. J is TRDJ1 and V is TRDV2, with 12 nucleotides matching TRDD3. TCRdb leaves out the J gene; it was filled in here by matching the DNA to germline. The germline V gene encodes CDR1 GEAIGNYY and CDR2 EKD. This CDR3 region has 17 residues. With V trimmed by 3 bases and J by 3 bases, 10 bases remained unmatched. Here the CDR3 reads CACDLILGDTGPDKLIF. The CDR3 DNA follows: TGTGCCTGTGACCTAATACTGGGGGATACAGGACCCGATAAACTCATCTTT.